These 18 T cell receptor beta chains were all obtained from the same sample, sequenced in a study of shared clonotypes between healthy human individuals (dated by TCRdb to between 2020 and 2021). Libraries came from the immunoSEQ multiplex PCR assay. Drawn from immuneACCESS, this table holds only the in-frame rearrangements with V and J called that TCRdb kept. Clones are partly lost; checked studies trace under half to an unresolved V gene and leave the rest unexplained. The sample table contains roughly 2.5 million clones; only one count was recorded for roughly 92% of them. The ten largest clones capture about 0.13% of the sample. The source material was naive CD4+ T cells sorted from blood. The cell subset or site label for this specimen denotes: CD45RA+ positively selected. These receptor sequences come from a man aged 18-30 years in good health.

On this clone: Other DNA sequences in this specimen translate into the identical CDR3. The chain combines TRBV5-1 with TRBJ2-1; weak D call: TRBD2 (6 bases). The V gene lost 1 base and the J gene lost 0 bases, with 8 bases spanning the gap. CDR1 is SGHRS and CDR2 is YFSETQ in the germline V gene. There are 15 residues in the CDR3. CDR3 nucleotide sequence: TGCGCCAGCAGCTTGACAGCGGGCTCCTACAATGAGCAGTTCTTC. This gives the protein CASSLTAGSYNEQFF.

This clone was observed once. The rearrangement uses TRBV19 and TRBJ2-1; D is perhaps TRBD2 (5 bases). The CDR3 is 14 amino acids. Trimming left V 6 bases short and J 2 bases short, with 11 bases between. CDR1 and CDR2 from the germline V gene are LNHDA and SQIVND (reference sequence). The CDR3: CASRAGLAYNEQFF. As DNA, the CDR3 is TGTGCCAGTAGGGCGGGTCTCGCCTACAATGAGCAGTTCTTC. The complete variable domain, with remaining parts taken from reference TRBV19 and TRBJ2-1, reads DGGITQSPKYLFRKEGQNVTLSCEQNLNHDAMYWYRQDPGQGLRLIYYSQIVNDFQKGDIAEGYSVSREKKESFPLTVTSAQKNPTAFYLCASRAGLAYNEQFFGPGTRLTVL.

This chain joins TRBV7-8 and TRBJ1-6; possibly TRBD1 for D (5 bases). The CDR3 totals 15 residues. The V end was cut by 1 base, the J end by 9 bases, with 13 bases between. Germline V CDR1 and CDR2: SGHVS, FQNEAQ. The CDR3 bases are TGTGCCAGCAGCTTAGAAGAGGGGTGGAGTTCACCCCTCCACTTT. Protein sequence: CASSLEEGWSSPLHF.

The chain couples TRBV18 to TRBJ2-7; D may be TRBD2 (6 bases). The CDR3 runs to 15 residues. Germline-derived CDR1 and CDR2 are KGHSH and LQKENI. V shed 2 bases and J shed 3 bases, with 14 bases lying between them. The DNA of the CDR3 is TGTGCCAGCTCACCAAAGGGTGGAGGGTTCTACGAGCAGTACTTC. Translating gives CASSPKGGGFYEQYF.

The V and J genes are TRBV9 and TRBJ1-5; D call uncertain. The ends were cut back, 4 bases at V and 1 base at J, with 12 bases in the middle. CDR1 is SGDLS and CDR2 is YYNGEE in the germline V gene. The CDR3 is 15 residues long. The CDR3 loop is CASSLLPESNQPQHF. The CDR3, as DNA: TGTGCCAGCAGCTTACTCCCTGAGAGCAATCAGCCCCAGCATTTT.

V usage is TRBV5-1 and J usage is TRBJ1-2; 8 nucleotides match TRBD1. This CDR3 contains 15 residues. Germline V gene data show CDR1 as SGHRS and CDR2 as YFSETQ. The V segment lost 2 bases and the J segment 1 base; nucleotides outside the gene matches: 4. The CDR3 sequence is CASSFGQGRNYGYTF. In nucleotides, the CDR3 is TGCGCCAGCAGCTTCGGACAGGGCCGTAACTATGGCTACACCTTC.

This rearrangement joins TRBV11-1 to TRBJ2-5, with 8 bases aligning to TRBD1. Per the germline V gene, CDR1 is SGHAT and CDR2 is FQDESV (reference sequence). The J segment lost 4 bases and the V segment lost 8 bases, leaving 12 bases of the junction unmatched. The CDR3 is 15 amino acids. The CDR3 here is CASQRLTGAIETQYF. CDR3 DNA: TGTGCCAGCCAGCGGCTGACAGGGGCTATAGAGACCCAGTACTTC.

This chain links TRBV7-9 with TRBJ1-6; TRBD1 is a possible D gene (6 bases). CDR1 and CDR2 (germline): SEHNR, FQNEAQ (reference sequence). The CDR3 covers 15 residues. Trimming took 5 bases from V and 2 from J, leaving 10 bases between them. CDR3 protein: CASSEGDAYNSPLHF. The CDR3 nucleotides read TGTGCCAGCAGCGAGGGGGATGCCTATAATTCACCCCTCCACTTT.

As regards this clone: The sample has other DNA sequences that encode this CDR3 too. The DNA of the CDR3 is TGTGCCAGCTCACCACTGGGGGCAACTAATGAAAAACTGTTTTTT. Translated, it gives CASSPLGATNEKLFF. The V gene is TRBV18, the J gene TRBJ1-4, with D maybe TRBD1 (5 bases). Germline CDR1 reads KGHSH; CDR2 reads LQKENI. V shed 1 base and J shed 0 bases, with 6 bases lying between them. CDR3 length: 15 residues.

A single count supports this clone. The chain is built from TRBV28 and TRBJ2-5; no firm D call. The CDR3 sequence is 15 residues long. Trimming left V 1 base short and J 5 bases short, with 14 bases between. Germline values: CDR1 MDHEN, CDR2 SYDVKM. CDR3 region: CASSLSGSLGETQYF. The CDR3 nucleotides read TGTGCCAGCAGTTTATCTGGCTCCTTGGGGGAGACCCAGTACTTC.

The chain combines TRBV9 with TRBJ2-6; D uncertain. Trimming took 4 bases from V and 0 from J, leaving 14 bases between them. The CDR3 contains 17 residues. Looked up from germline, CDR1 is SGDLS and CDR2 is YYNGEE. CDR3 loop: CASSPRDRFSGANVLTF. As DNA, the CDR3 is TGTGCCAGCAGCCCAAGGGATCGTTTCTCTGGGGCCAACGTCCTGACTTTC.

The chain combines TRBV6-5 with TRBJ1-5; weak D call: TRBD1 (5 bases). Germline V CDR1 and CDR2: MNHEY, SVGAGI. V lost 7 bases and J lost 5, with 12 bases in between. The CDR3 totals 13 residues. CDR3 amino acids: CASTTTRDQPQHF. The CDR3 DNA reads TGTGCCAGCACAACAACCAGGGATCAGCCCCAGCATTTT.

The gene calls are TRBV7-9 and TRBJ1-4, with D maybe TRBD1 (5 bases). This CDR3 spans 13 amino acids. With 3 bases removed from V and 8 bases from J, the gap between germline ends came to 10 bases. Germline-derived CDR1 and CDR2 are SEHNR and FQNEAQ (reference sequence). CDR3 DNA: TGTGCCAGCAGCTTTGCGGGGCAGGAAAAACTGTTTTTT. Its protein is CASSFAGQEKLFF.

This chain uses TRBV6-4 with TRBJ1-3, with D unclear. V shed 0 bases and J shed 2 bases, with 8 bases lying between them. This CDR3 is built from 15 residues. Germline V gene lookup returns CDR1 MRHNA and CDR2 SNTAGT. Here the CDR3 DNA reads TGTGCCAGCAGTGACTCGGTCAGGACTGGAAACACCATATATTTT. Translated: CASSDSVRTGNTIYF.

The genes are TRBV2 and TRBJ1-3; D may be TRBD1 (5 bases). The V gene's germline CDR1 is SNHLY and CDR2 FYNNEI. The CDR3 is 17 amino acids. Trimming removed 6 bases from V and 1 base from J, with 19 bases in between. CDR3 bases: TGTGCCAGCAGACCCGGACGACAGCGTCGGTCTGGAAACACCATATATTTT. The encoded protein is CASRPGRQRRSGNTIYF. The whole variable domain, remainder taken from reference TRBV2 and TRBJ1-3, is EPEVTQTPSHQVTQMGQEVILRCVPISNHLYFYWYRQILGQKVEFLVSFYNNEISEKSEIFDDQFSVERPDGSNFTLKIRSTKLEDSAMYFCASRPGRQRRSGNTIYFGEGSWLTVV.

Remarks on this clone: The same CDR3 is also encoded by other DNA sequences in this sample. This chain joins TRBV5-1 and TRBJ1-1; D possibly corresponds to TRBD1 (5 bases). V lost 4 bases to trimming and J lost 2 bases, with 9 bases between them. The CDR3 is 13 amino acids. Per the germline V gene, CDR1 is SGHRS and CDR2 is YFSETQ. The CDR3 DNA sequence: TGCGCCAGCAGCGACAGAGGTAACACTGAAGCTTTCTTT. It codes for CASSDRGNTEAFF.

The CDR3 DNA is TGTGCCAGCACTGAGGGCTCTATTGAATCGGGGGAGCAGTACTTC. This gives the protein CASTEGSIESGEQYF. The chain has TRBV7-9 and TRBJ2-7; perhaps TRBD2 as D (5 bases). From germline, CDR1 is SEHNR and CDR2 FQNEAQ (reference sequence). The CDR3 loop spans 15 amino acids. Between the trimmed V and J ends, which lost 7 bases and 7 bases, there was a span of 23 bases.

CDR3 coding DNA: TGTGCCAGCAGTTACGTTACCGGGACAGGAGCCTACGAGCAGTACTTC. Its translation is CASSYVTGTGAYEQYF. V gene TRBV6-5 combines with J gene TRBJ2-7; TRBD1 aligns across 8 bases. This CDR3 contains 16 residues. Germline lookup yields CDR1 MNHEY and CDR2 SVGAGI. Trimming cost V 2 bases and J 2 bases; bases outside gene matches: 8.